One sample yielded the 22 T cell receptor beta chains listed below, sequenced in a study of blood T cell repertoires in COVID-19. Clones were read by immunoSEQ multiplex PCR, and TCRdb kept only the in-frame ones, dropping some. The sample lists approximately 180,000 clones, 78% seen once, with roughly 17% in the top ten. Sequenced sample: PBMCs or T cells enriched from blood (not recorded which). The receptors were sampled from a woman aged 45-65 years who had recovered from COVID-19.

The chain couples TRBV5-6 to TRBJ2-1; 7 bases match TRBD2. The CDR3 consists of 17 residues. Germline assignment: CDR1 SGHDT and CDR2 YYEEEE. V lost 1 base and J lost 7; bases outside the gene matches: 14. This CDR3 is CASSLLGEGRGSNEQFF. DNA of the CDR3: TGTGCCAGCAGCTTGCTGGGGGAGGGCCGGGGGTCGAATGAGCAGTTCTTC.

The CDR3 is CASSQGDRGVDGYTF. As DNA, the CDR3 is TGTGCCAGCAGCCAGGGGGACAGGGGGGTGGATGGCTACACCTTC. The chain couples TRBV4-2 to TRBJ1-2; 11 bases are a match to TRBD1. The germline V gene has CDR1 LGHNA and CDR2 YNFKEQ. The CDR3 loop spans 15 amino acids. The junction had 6 bases not matched to a gene; V was cut back by 3 bases and J by 6 bases.

The J gene is TRBJ2-1, the V gene TRBV27; 12 positions agree with TRBD2. Germline values: CDR1 MNHEY, CDR2 SMNVEV (reference sequence). V shed 6 bases and J 7 bases; nucleotides not matched to a gene: 22. This CDR3 is built from 20 residues. The CDR3 here is CASSLTVGGLAGGPWNEQFF. CDR3 in DNA: TGTGCCAGCAGCCTTACGGTGGGTGGGCTAGCGGGAGGGCCGTGGAATGAGCAGTTCTTC.

The chain employs TRBV9 and TRBJ2-1, with 13 bases that match TRBD2. V shed 0 bases and J 9 bases; nucleotides not matched to a gene: 3. The CDR3 runs 15 residues. Germline V gene data show CDR1 as SGDLS and CDR2 as YYNGEE. This CDR3 reads CASSVEGLAGPEQFF. The CDR3 bases are TGTGCCAGCAGCGTAGAGGGACTAGCGGGACCTGAGCAGTTCTTC.

The chain links TRBV30 to TRBJ1-1; D might be TRBD1 (5 bases). Germline V lookup: CDR1 GTSNPN, CDR2 SVGIG (reference sequence). The CDR3 spans 13 residues. The V gene lost 3 bases and the J gene lost 0 bases, with 8 bases spanning the gap. CDR3 protein: CAWRQQVNTEAFF. In DNA, the CDR3 is TGTGCCTGGAGACAACAGGTGAACACTGAAGCTTTCTTT.

The chain's CDR3 is CASRSQGVGGYTF. The DNA of the CDR3 is TGTGCCAGCAGATCACAGGGGGTCGGGGGCTACACCTTC. The rearrangement uses TRBV28 and TRBJ1-2, with 8 bases that match TRBD1. Per germline, CDR1 MDHEN and CDR2 SYDVKM. The junction had 8 bases not matched to a gene; V was cut back by 6 bases and J by 8 bases. This CDR3 comprises 13 residues.

The J gene is TRBJ2-6, the V gene TRBV16; D remains ambiguous. The germline CDR1 and CDR2 sequences are KGHSY and FQNENV. Trimming pared 4 bases from V and 4 bases from J, leaving 5 bases between. The CDR3 loop spans 13 amino acids. CDR3 amino acids: CASSPLGANVLTF. The DNA for the CDR3 is TGTGCCAGCAGCCCCTTAGGGGCCAACGTCCTGACTTTC.

This rearrangement joins TRBV28 to TRBJ1-2; D not certain. V lost 4 bases to trimming and J lost 0 bases, with 15 bases between them. Germline CDR1 reads MDHEN; CDR2 reads SYDVKM. The CDR3 spans 16 residues. CDR3 nucleotides: TGTGCCAGCAGTTCGGGTTTCGGCACGACTAACTATGGCTACACCTTC. This sequence encodes CASSSGFGTTNYGYTF.

The chain employs TRBV29-1 and TRBJ2-1; a weak D match, TRBD1 (6 bases). V lost 7 bases to trimming and J lost 0 bases, with 16 bases between them. The CDR3 is 15 amino acids. Looked up from germline, CDR1 is SQVTM and CDR2 is ANQGSEA. CDR3 loop: CSAREGVSSYNEQFF. The CDR3 nucleotides read TGCAGCGCGCGTGAGGGGGTCAGCTCCTACAATGAGCAGTTCTTC.

This rearrangement joins TRBV9 to TRBJ1-6; D is unresolved. Trimming pared 0 bases from V and 13 bases from J, leaving 14 bases between. The CDR3 totals 14 residues. Germline loops: CDR1 SGDLS, CDR2 YYNGEE. CDR3 nucleotides: TGTGCCAGCAGCGTAGCCCCCGACCGGGTCCCCCTCCACTTT. Translating it yields CASSVAPDRVPLHF.

The genes are TRBV7-2 and TRBJ1-4, with D possibly TRBD1 on 5 matching bases. This CDR3 comprises 13 residues. Germline V lookup: CDR1 SGHTA, CDR2 FQGNSA. V was pared by 1 base and J by 8 bases, with 8 bases between. CDR3 loop: CASSLGQREKLFF. In DNA, the CDR3 is TGTGCCAGCAGCTTAGGACAGAGGGAAAAACTGTTTTTT.

This rearrangement joins TRBV7-2 to TRBJ2-6, with unresolved D. Per the germline V gene, CDR1 is SGHTA and CDR2 is FQGNSA. The CDR3 sequence is 15 residues long. Between the trimmed V and J ends, which lost 3 bases and 0 bases, there was a span of 6 bases. CDR3 sequence: CASSFQFSGANVLTF. In DNA, the CDR3 is TGTGCCAGCAGCTTTCAATTCTCTGGGGCCAACGTCCTGACTTTC. Full variable domain (rest looked up from reference TRBV7-2 and TRBJ2-6): GAGVSQSPSNKVTEKGKDVELRCDPISGHTALYWYRQSLGQGLEFLIYFQGNSAPDKSGLPSDRFSAERTGGSVSTLTIQRTQQEDSAVYLCASSFQFSGANVLTFGAGSRLTVL.

The chain joins TRBV30 to TRBJ1-4; unclear D gene. Germline V gene data show CDR1 as GTSNPN and CDR2 as SVGIG (reference sequence). V was trimmed by 1 base and J by 4 bases, leaving 13 bases between them. The CDR3 is 15 residues long. The DNA for the CDR3 is TGTGCCTGGAGTGGGGTTTTAGGGAGTAATGAAAAACTGTTTTTT. Protein product: CAWSGVLGSNEKLFF.

This clone has only a few counts. The chain is built from TRBV5-6 and TRBJ2-3; D might be TRBD2 (6 bases). V dropped 1 base and J dropped 4 bases, with 16 bases sitting between them. Germline CDR1 reads SGHDT; CDR2 reads YYEEEE. This CDR3 has 16 residues. The DNA of the CDR3 is TGTGCCAGCAGCTTGTTTTCGGGAGTGGGCCCAGATACGCAGTATTTT. It translates to CASSLFSGVGPDTQYF.

This clone occurred once. The chain has TRBV4-3 and TRBJ2-3, with TRBD1 identical over 7 bases. Germline V gene sequence: CDR1 LGHNA, CDR2 YSLEER. The CDR3 contains 14 residues. J lost 6 bases, V lost 3 bases, and 6 bases had no gene match. CDR3 amino acids: CASSQGQRGDTQYF. The CDR3 coding sequence is TGCGCCAGCAGCCAGGGACAGAGGGGGGATACGCAGTATTTT.

The rearrangement uses TRBV18 and TRBJ1-1, with 7 bases lining up with TRBD1. Germline V lookup: CDR1 KGHSH, CDR2 LQKENI. With V trimmed by 1 base and J by 4 bases, 3 bases remained unmatched. This CDR3 region has 14 residues. CDR3 DNA sequence: TGTGCCAGCTCACCACAGGGGGCCGGCACTGAAGCTTTCTTT. Residues: CASSPQGAGTEAFF. The full variable domain, with the rest looked up from reference TRBV18 and TRBJ1-1, is NAGVMQNPRHLVRRRGQEARLRCSPMKGHSHVYWYRQLPEEGLKFMVYLQKENIIDESGMPKERFSAEFPKEGPSILRIQQVVRGDSAAYFCASSPQGAGTEAFFGQGTRLTVV.

This clone was recorded a few times. The chain joins TRBV27 to TRBJ1-2; 9 nucleotides agree with TRBD1. With V trimmed by 7 bases and J by 8 bases, 17 bases remained unmatched. Germline CDR1 reads MNHEY; CDR2 reads SMNVEV (reference sequence). CDR3 length equals 16 residues. The CDR3 protein is CASTISGQGSFSGYTF. The CDR3 DNA reads as TGTGCCAGCACCATATCAGGACAGGGGTCTTTTAGCGGCTACACCTTC.

This clone was seen only once. This chain joins TRBV5-1 and TRBJ1-3, with D uncertain. CDR3 length equals 14 residues. The germline gives CDR1 SGHRS, CDR2 YFSETQ. V lost 0 bases and J lost 7, with 11 bases in between. CDR3 sequence reads: CASSLAPLRNTIYF. CDR3 DNA: TGCGCCAGCAGCTTGGCTCCGCTTCGGAACACCATATATTTT. The full variable domain, completed using reference TRBV5-1 and TRBJ1-3, is KAGVTQTPRYLIKTRGQQVTLSCSPISGHRSVSWYQQTPGQGLQFLFEYFSETQRNKGNFPGRFSGRQFSNSRSEMNVSTLELGDSALYLCASSLAPLRNTIYFGEGSWLTVV.

CDR3 bases: TGTGCCACCAGTGGCAGGGGGAGTCACTATGGCTACACCTTC. It specifies CATSGRGSHYGYTF. The chain is built from TRBV24-1 and TRBJ1-2; 7 bases fit TRBD1. V dropped 5 bases and J dropped 3; count of bases not matched to a gene: 5. Germline V gene data show CDR1 as KGHDR and CDR2 as SFDVKD. The length of the CDR3 is 14 residues.

V and J are TRBV18 and TRBJ2-7; D is perhaps TRBD1 (5 bases). V dropped 6 bases and J dropped 2 bases, with 8 bases sitting between them. The V gene's germline CDR1 is KGHSH and CDR2 LQKENI. The CDR3 is made up of 12 amino acids. The CDR3 protein is CASSSGPYEQYF. The CDR3 region has the DNA TGTGCCAGCTCGTCAGGGCCCTACGAGCAGTACTTC. Full variable domain (missing parts from reference TRBV18 and TRBJ2-7): NAGVMQNPRHLVRRRGQEARLRCSPMKGHSHVYWYRQLPEEGLKFMVYLQKENIIDESGMPKERFSAEFPKEGPSILRIQQVVRGDSAAYFCASSSGPYEQYFGPGTRLTVT.

The CDR3 DNA follows: TGTGCCTGGAACCCCGATCGGACAGGGGAGTCATCACCCCTCCACTTT. Residues: CAWNPDRTGESSPLHF. The genes are TRBV30 and TRBJ1-6; 9 nucleotides match TRBD1. V was pared by 4 bases and J by 10 bases, with 14 bases of the junction left unmatched. CDR1 GTSNPN and CDR2 SVGIG come from the germline V gene (reference sequence). The length of the CDR3 is 16 residues.

The chain links TRBV4-1 to TRBJ1-5, with 9 bases identical to TRBD1. The CDR3 sequence is 16 residues long. In germline, CDR1 is MGHRA, CDR2 YSYEKL. Trimming removed 4 bases from V and 0 bases from J; junction bases left unmatched: 4. CDR3 bases: TGCGCCAGCAGCCCCAGGGGACAGGGTAGCAATCAGCCCCAGCATTTT. It translates to CASSPRGQGSNQPQHF.